The 13 T cell receptor beta chains in this list originate from one sample, sequenced in a study of blood T cell repertoires in COVID-19. Repertoires were generated with immunoSEQ multiplex PCR, while TCRdb's copy carries only in-frame clones and drops some. The sample includes tens of thousands of clones, 65% to 80% seen only once; the top ten take about 31%. Sample: peripheral blood. The source is a human donor in a cohort sampled during active COVID-19.

The chain has TRBV25-1 and TRBJ2-3, with 9 bases identical to TRBD2. Germline CDR1 is MGHDK and CDR2 is SYGVNS. CDR3 length equals 15 residues. The J segment lost 4 bases and the V segment lost 2 bases, leaving 4 bases of the junction unmatched. The CDR3 region has the DNA TGTGCCAGCAGTGAAGAGGGACTAGCAGCAGATACGCAGTATTTT. Translated: CASSEEGLAADTQYF.

CDR3 sequence: CSVEGGAGLAIGNEQFF. The CDR3 DNA reads TGCAGCGTTGAAGGAGGGGCAGGACTAGCGATCGGAAATGAGCAGTTCTTC. The chain recombines TRBV29-1 with TRBJ2-1, with 9 bases identical to TRBD2. V was pared by 1 base and J by 7 bases, with 14 bases of the junction left unmatched. CDR3 length: 17 amino acids. Germline CDR1 is SQVTM and CDR2 is ANQGSEA.

The chain employs TRBV7-2 and TRBJ2-3; D call uncertain. Germline V lookup: CDR1 SGHTA, CDR2 FQGNSA. The V and J ends lost 5 bases and 0 bases respectively, with 15 bases between them. The CDR3 length is 16 residues. The CDR3 spells CASSPRRPGSTDTQYF. The CDR3 nucleotides are TGTGCCAGCAGCCCAAGGCGGCCCGGAAGCACAGATACGCAGTATTTT.

The V gene is TRBV30, the J gene TRBJ2-3, with TRBD2 matching over 8 bases. The J segment lost 6 bases and the V segment lost 3 bases, leaving 11 bases of the junction unmatched. The CDR3 extends over 15 amino acids. Germline assignment: CDR1 GTSNPN and CDR2 SVGIG (reference sequence). Here the CDR3 DNA reads TGTGCCTGGAGCCTCCGGGCGGGGGGTAGGGATACGCAGTATTTT. Its translation is CAWSLRAGGRDTQYF.

The gene calls are TRBV19 and TRBJ2-7; 12 bases line up with TRBD2. Germline V gene lookup returns CDR1 LNHDA and CDR2 SQIVND (reference sequence). This CDR3 comprises 15 residues. The V segment lost 3 bases and the J segment 5 bases; nucleotides outside the gene matches: 5. Here the CDR3 reads CASSILAGGPDEQYF. The CDR3 region has the DNA TGTGCCAGTAGTATTCTAGCGGGAGGGCCGGACGAGCAGTACTTC.

This chain joins TRBV14 and TRBJ1-3, with 8 bases identical to TRBD1. CDR1 and CDR2 (germline): SGHDN, FVKESK. The length of the CDR3 is 17 residues. The V gene end was trimmed by 0 bases and the J gene end by 4 bases; junction bases not matched to a gene: 8. The CDR3 coding sequence is TGTGCCAGCAGCCAAGACCCAGGGGGCGCTCCCGGAAACACCATATATTTT. This gives the protein CASSQDPGGAPGNTIYF.

This chain connects TRBV4-2 to TRBJ2-7; TRBD2 is a possible D gene (6 bases). CDR1 and CDR2 from the germline V gene are LGHNA and YNFKEQ. The CDR3 runs 15 residues. The V end was cut by 2 bases, the J end by 0 bases, with 11 bases between. For the CDR3, the DNA is TGTGCCAGCAGCCAACTGACTAGTAACTCCTACGAGCAGTACTTC. It encodes CASSQLTSNSYEQYF.

This chain joins TRBV7-9 and TRBJ2-7; 14 nucleotides match TRBD2. CDR3 length equals 16 residues. The V segment lost 5 bases and the J segment 2 bases; nucleotides outside the gene matches: 5. CDR1 and CDR2 (germline): SEHNR, FQNEAQ (reference sequence). Here the CDR3 reads CASSRTSGRHTYEQYF. The CDR3 DNA reads as TGTGCCAGCAGCAGGACTAGCGGGAGGCACACCTACGAGCAGTACTTC.

This chain links TRBV3-1 (or the pseudogene TRBV3-2) with TRBJ2-1, with a weak D call TRBD1 (6 bases). Germline V gene data show CDR1 as LGHDT and CDR2 as YNNKEL (reference sequence). With 2 bases removed from V and 9 bases from J, the gap between germline ends came to 11 bases. The CDR3 spans 13 residues. The CDR3 sequence: CASSQRGSGEQFF. CDR3 nucleotide sequence: TGTGCCAGCAGCCAAAGGGGGTCCGGTGAGCAGTTCTTC.

This chain joins TRBV19 and TRBJ2-7, with 9 bases fitting TRBD1. The ends lost 5 bases at V and 6 bases at J; junction bases unmatched: 5. Germline CDR1 and CDR2: LNHDA and SQIVND (reference sequence). This CDR3 has 13 amino acids. The CDR3 reads CASSEQGAGEQYF. The CDR3 nucleotides are TGTGCCAGTAGTGAACAGGGGGCGGGCGAGCAGTACTTC. The full variable domain, its missing parts supplied by reference TRBV19 and TRBJ2-7, is DGGITQSPKYLFRKEGQNVTLSCEQNLNHDAMYWYRQDPGQGLRLIYYSQIVNDFQKGDIAEGYSVSREKKESFPLTVTSAQKNPTAFYLCASSEQGAGEQYFGPGTRLTVT.

The chain joins TRBV5-1 to TRBJ1-1, with a possible D match to TRBD1 (6 bases). V lost 4 bases and J lost 2, with 21 bases in between. The CDR3 is 17 amino acids. Germline-derived CDR1 and CDR2 are SGHRS and YFSETQ. The CDR3, as DNA: TGCGCCAGCAGCCCCCAGGTTGGGGGCCGGGGAAACACTGAAGCTTTCTTT. Protein product: CASSPQVGGRGNTEAFF.

This sequence joins TRBV3-1 (or the pseudogene TRBV3-2) and TRBJ2-7; tentatively, D is TRBD2 (5 bases). This CDR3 has 12 amino acids. From germline, CDR1 is LGHDT and CDR2 YNNKEL (reference sequence). V gave up 4 bases and J gave up 6 bases, with 10 bases separating them. The CDR3 here is CASSPNSVEQYF. CDR3 nucleotides: TGTGCCAGCAGCCCGAATAGCGTCGAGCAGTACTTC.

The chain links TRBV12-3 or TRBV12-4 to TRBJ2-2; 7 nucleotides line up with TRBD2. This CDR3 has 13 amino acids. The V gene end was trimmed by 6 bases and the J gene end by 6 bases; junction bases not matched to a gene: 4. DNA of the CDR3: TGTGCCAGCAGATTTGGACTAGCCGGGGAGCTGTTTTTT. Its protein is CASRFGLAGELFF.